This T cell receptor (beta chain) was recovered during a study of T-cell reconstitution after alpha-beta-depleted transplantation in children. Unique molecular identifiers were used in preparing the TCRbeta library. TCRdb used MiXCR to reprocess the PCR reads, holding one entry per CDR3 protein. The table lists roughly 170,000 distinct CDR3 sequences, more than 6.5% of them singletons, with about 3% in the top ten. This clonotype has ten or more counts. Trimming left V 7 bases short and J 0 bases short, with 9 bases between. The CDR3 spans 13 residues. Germline loops: CDR1 SNHLY, CDR2 FYNNEI. The genes are TRBV2 and TRBJ2-5, with D tentatively TRBD1 or TRBD2 (5 bases each). This material consisted of PBMCs from the stem cell graft donor, taken from the stem cell graft. The TCR sequence derives from a human donor who donated a stem cell graft to a child with Wiskott-Aldrich syndrome. The CDR3 DNA sequence: TGTGCCAGCAATGAGGGGTACCAAGAGACCCAGTACTTC. Translation: CASNEGYQETQYF.